Shown below are 30 T cell receptor beta chains from a single sample sequenced in a study of blood T cell repertoires in COVID-19. Sequenced by immunoSEQ multiplex PCR; TCRdb stores in-frame clones only, minus some. The sample lists 350,000 to 450,000 clones, around 87% occurring once. The sample comprised peripheral blood. These receptors all stem from a woman in her fifties or sixties with COVID-19, enrolled during active disease.

This clone was seen only once. The chain recombines TRBV6-5 with TRBJ1-2; TRBD1 is a possible D gene (6 bases). The CDR3 totals 13 residues. Germline loops: CDR1 MNHEY, CDR2 SVGAGI. V was cut by 5 bases and J by 1 base, with 8 bases left in between. The CDR3 loop is CASSPGVNYGYTF. Written as DNA, the CDR3 is TGTGCCAGCAGTCCAGGGGTTAACTATGGCTACACCTTC.

The gene calls are TRBV11-3 and TRBJ2-7, with D possibly TRBD1 on 6 matching bases. V shed 1 base and J shed 0 bases, with 16 bases lying between them. Looked up from germline, CDR1 is SGHNT and CDR2 is YENEEA. The CDR3 consists of 17 residues. This CDR3 is CASSLGGGRDNSYEQYF. The CDR3 DNA follows: TGTGCCAGCAGCTTAGGAGGTGGACGGGACAACTCCTACGAGCAGTACTTC.

This chain joins TRBV29-1 and TRBJ2-7; no firm D call. V was cut by 7 bases and J by 2 bases, with 12 bases left in between. Germline assignment: CDR1 SQVTM and CDR2 ANQGSEA. The CDR3 is 12 residues long. The CDR3 region has the DNA TGCAGCGGCCTAACAGCAGCCTACGAGCAGTACTTC. As protein: CSGLTAAYEQYF.

The V call is TRBV6-5, the J call TRBJ1-3; D not certain. The V gene lost 6 bases and the J gene lost 7 bases, with 16 bases spanning the gap. The CDR3 has 14 amino acids. The germline gives CDR1 MNHEY, CDR2 SVGAGI. The CDR3 DNA reads TGTGCCAGCAGCCGATCATGGAACGGGAACACCATATATTTT. Amino acids: CASSRSWNGNTIYF.

CDR3 sequence reads: CATSASYSALYEQYF. The CDR3 bases are TGTGCCACCAGTGCTTCCTACTCTGCCCTCTACGAGCAGTACTTC. V gene TRBV24-1 combines with J gene TRBJ2-7, with D uncertain. This CDR3 spans 15 amino acids. The germline V gene encodes CDR1 KGHDR and CDR2 SFDVKD. Trimming pared 5 bases from V and 3 bases from J, leaving 16 bases between.

In its sample, this clone was seen many times. The chain uses TRBV19 and TRBJ1-1; 8 bases map to TRBD1. J lost 0 bases, V lost 5 bases, and 5 bases had no gene match. From germline, CDR1 is LNHDA and CDR2 SQIVND (reference sequence). The CDR3 is 15 amino acids. CDR3 residues: CASSLTGAMNTEAFF. For the CDR3, the DNA is TGTGCCAGTAGTTTGACAGGGGCAATGAACACTGAAGCTTTCTTT.

This chain links TRBV5-1 with TRBJ2-2, with D possibly matching TRBD2 (6 bases). The CDR3 length is 14 residues. Germline lookup yields CDR1 SGHRS and CDR2 YFSETQ. V dropped 4 bases and J dropped 1 base, with 8 bases sitting between them. The CDR3 reads CASSAGRNTGELFF. DNA for the CDR3: TGCGCCAGCAGCGCGGGACGGAACACCGGGGAGCTGTTTTTT.

This rearrangement joins TRBV6-5 to TRBJ1-1; TRBD1 might be the D (6 bases). Germline assignment: CDR1 MNHEY and CDR2 SVGAGI. Trimming removed 6 bases from V and 8 bases from J, with 10 bases in between. The CDR3 is made up of 11 amino acids. CDR3 DNA: TGTGCCAGCAGATCAGACAGGGAAGCTTTCTTT. Translated, it gives CASRSDREAFF.

The chain is built from TRBV6-6 and TRBJ2-3; 7 bases match TRBD1. The junction had 6 bases not matched to a gene; V was cut back by 3 bases and J by 3 bases. The CDR3 consists of 15 residues. Germline-derived CDR1 and CDR2 are MNHNY and SVGAGI (reference sequence). CDR3 sequence: CASSYGQVLTDTQYF. CDR3 nucleotides: TGTGCCAGCAGTTATGGACAGGTGTTGACAGATACGCAGTATTTT.

In its sample, this clone was seen a few times. This chain links TRBV6-5 with TRBJ1-3, with TRBD1 identical over 7 bases. With 4 bases clipped from V and 4 bases from J, the junction kept 7 bases outside the gene matches. The germline CDR1 and CDR2 sequences are MNHEY and SVGAGI. This CDR3 spans 15 amino acids. CDR3 bases: TGTGCCAGCAGTTTCAACAGGGGAAGGGGAAACACCATATATTTT. It codes for CASSFNRGRGNTIYF.

The rearrangement uses TRBV29-1 and TRBJ2-5; D may be TRBD1 (5 bases). Germline lookup yields CDR1 SQVTM and CDR2 ANQGSEA. V dropped 7 bases and J dropped 5 bases, with 17 bases sitting between them. This CDR3 contains 13 residues. CDR3 residues: CSGDWQGSETQYF. For the CDR3, the DNA is TGCAGCGGCGACTGGCAGGGAAGTGAGACCCAGTACTTC.

This clone occurred once. V usage is TRBV15 and J usage is TRBJ2-3; 7 bases agree with TRBD1. J gave up 2 bases and V 5 bases, and 10 bases lay outside the gene matches. Germline assignment: CDR1 LNHNV and CDR2 YYDKDF (reference sequence). CDR3 length equals 16 residues. CDR3 sequence: CATSSGHTGDTDTQYF. In DNA form, the CDR3 reads TGTGCCACCAGCTCCGGCCACACAGGGGACACAGATACGCAGTATTTT.

V usage is TRBV10-3 and J usage is TRBJ2-5; 8 bases match TRBD2. J was trimmed by 5 bases and V by 6 bases; bases with no gene match: 5. The CDR3 contains 13 residues. CDR1 and CDR2 from the germline V gene are ENHRY and SYGVKD. Here the CDR3 reads CAISGGAGETQYF. Written as DNA, the CDR3 is TGTGCCATCAGCGGGGGGGCCGGGGAGACCCAGTACTTC.

The J gene is TRBJ1-2, the V gene TRBV7-2; D unresolved. The V and J ends lost 5 bases and 8 bases respectively, with 9 bases between them. Germline V gives CDR1 SGHTA, CDR2 FQGNSA. The CDR3 sequence is 11 residues long. CDR3 in amino acids: CASSPQVGYTF. The CDR3 bases are TGTGCCAGCAGCCCCCAGGTGGGCTACACCTTC.

This clone has only a few counts. The chain recombines TRBV6-5 with TRBJ2-7; 8 nucleotides agree with TRBD2. The CDR3 runs 13 residues. V lost 7 bases to trimming and J lost 4 bases; unmatched junction nucleotides: 6. Per the germline V gene, CDR1 is MNHEY and CDR2 is SVGAGI. The CDR3 here is CASTATGGYEQYF. CDR3 nucleotides: TGTGCCAGCACTGCGACGGGAGGGTACGAGCAGTACTTC.

The CDR3 nucleotides are TGTGCTAGTGGGTTGTCCCGACAGGGGATGGAGACCCAGTACTTC. Protein sequence: CASGLSRQGMETQYF. This chain links TRBV12-5 with TRBJ2-5; TRBD1 agrees at 8 bases. Losses at the gene ends were 6 bases for V and 5 bases for J; bases not matched to a gene: 11. This CDR3 contains 15 residues. Looked up from germline, CDR1 is LGHNT and CDR2 is FRNRAP.

This sequence joins TRBV7-8 and TRBJ2-5; D perhaps matches TRBD1 (5 bases). Germline loops: CDR1 SGHVS, CDR2 FQNEAQ. Between the trimmed V and J ends, which lost 8 bases and 5 bases, there was a span of 18 bases. The CDR3 has 14 amino acids. CDR3 nucleotide sequence: TGTGCCAGCCTCTCCCCAGGGCTGGGGGAGACCCAGTACTTC. Amino acids: CASLSPGLGETQYF.

The chain combines TRBV6-5 with TRBJ1-2; D not resolved. The CDR3 contains 12 residues. CDR1 MNHEY and CDR2 SVGAGI come from the germline V gene. V dropped 8 bases and J dropped 4 bases, with 11 bases sitting between them. The CDR3 spells CASSMRSYGYTF. CDR3 DNA: TGTGCCAGCTCAATGCGGAGCTATGGCTACACCTTC.

This clone has a single count. The chain joins TRBV5-6 to TRBJ1-5; 7 bases line up with TRBD1. After removal of 2 bases from V and 3 bases from J, the junction contained 11 bases not matched to a gene. CDR1 and CDR2 (germline): SGHDT, YYEEEE. The CDR3 is 17 residues long. The CDR3 loop is CASSFWSGQLHNQPQHF. CDR3 DNA sequence: TGTGCCAGCAGCTTCTGGTCGGGACAGCTCCACAATCAGCCCCAGCATTTT.

The chain links TRBV6-2 or TRBV6-3 to TRBJ2-1; 8 bases map to TRBD2. The germline gives CDR1 MNHEY, CDR2 SVGEGT. The CDR3 is made up of 17 amino acids. The V and J ends lost 5 bases and 8 bases, in that order; junction bases with no gene match: 17. This CDR3 reads CASSLLGRGDFRDEQFF. CDR3 bases: TGTGCCAGCAGTCTTCTGGGGCGGGGGGATTTTAGGGATGAGCAGTTCTTC.

The V gene is TRBV10-2, the J gene TRBJ1-1, with unresolved D. The germline CDR1 and CDR2 sequences are WSHSY and SAAADI. The CDR3 sequence is 13 residues long. Trimming took 5 bases from V and 4 from J, leaving 11 bases between them. Written as DNA, the CDR3 is TGCGCCAGCAGTCCCACAGAACTCACTGAAGCTTTCTTT. Its translation: CASSPTELTEAFF.

The rearrangement links TRBV6-6 to TRBJ2-2, with a possible D match to TRBD2 (6 bases). The CDR3 contains 13 residues. Between the trimmed V and J ends, which lost 5 bases and 3 bases, there was a span of 7 bases. Germline CDR1 is MNHNY and CDR2 is SVGAGI (reference sequence). The CDR3 sequence: CASSGGDTGELFF. The CDR3 DNA is TGTGCCAGCAGTGGAGGGGACACCGGGGAGCTGTTTTTT.

The chain links TRBV24-1 to TRBJ2-3, with TRBD2 matching 11 bases. Germline V gene data show CDR1 as KGHDR and CDR2 as SFDVKD. The junction had 7 bases not matched to a gene; V was cut back by 1 base and J by 2 bases. This CDR3 contains 18 residues. CDR3 sequence reads: CATSDFRGTSGLTDTQYF. As DNA, the CDR3 is TGTGCCACCAGTGATTTCCGCGGGACTAGCGGCCTCACAGATACGCAGTATTTT.

The chain employs TRBV7-9 and TRBJ2-7, with unresolved D. The CDR3 consists of 13 residues. Germline CDR1 SEHNR, CDR2 FQNEAQ (reference sequence). The V and J ends lost 4 bases and 1 base respectively, with 8 bases between them. CDR3 in amino acids: CASSSSGSYEQYF. Written as DNA, the CDR3 is TGTGCCAGCAGCTCCTCGGGTTCCTACGAGCAGTACTTC.

V usage is TRBV24-1 and J usage is TRBJ2-3, with a possible D match to TRBD1 (7 bases). Between the trimmed V and J ends, which lost 3 bases and 7 bases, there was a span of 19 bases. The CDR3 has 16 residues. The germline V gene encodes CDR1 KGHDR and CDR2 SFDVKD. The chain's CDR3 is CATSDPTGRPANTQYF. CDR3 coding DNA: TGTGCCACCAGTGATCCGACAGGGAGGCCCGCAAATACGCAGTATTTT.

The V gene is TRBV11-2, the J gene TRBJ2-5, with D possibly being TRBD2 (5 bases). CDR1 and CDR2 (germline): SGHAT, FQNNGV. The V end was cut by 5 bases, the J end by 1 base, with 14 bases between. The CDR3 has 15 amino acids. The CDR3 sequence: CASSPPPRGQETQYF. The CDR3 coding sequence is TGTGCCAGCAGCCCCCCGCCCCGGGGCCAAGAGACCCAGTACTTC.

This chain links TRBV20-1 with TRBJ1-2; D unresolved. Deletions cut 3 bases from V and 5 bases from J, with 13 bases between. Germline CDR1 DFQATT, CDR2 SNEGSKA (reference sequence). This CDR3 spans 13 amino acids. CDR3 in amino acids: CSASSRTSYGYTF. The CDR3 region has the DNA TGCAGTGCTAGTTCCAGGACTTCATATGGCTACACCTTC.

The gene calls are TRBV29-1 and TRBJ2-7, with a tentative D call TRBD1 (6 bases). The CDR3 has 14 amino acids. CDR1 is SQVTM and CDR2 is ANQGSEA in the germline V gene. V was trimmed by 6 bases and J by 3 bases, leaving 18 bases between them. The CDR3 nucleotides read TGCAGCGTCGACACAGGGACGTTCGGCTACGAGCAGTACTTC. This codes for CSVDTGTFGYEQYF.

This chain links TRBV6-6 with TRBJ2-5; 10 bases are a match to TRBD2. Germline V lookup: CDR1 MNHNY, CDR2 SVGAGI (reference sequence). This CDR3 comprises 16 residues. The ends lost 0 bases at V and 3 bases at J; junction bases unmatched: 4. The CDR3 region is CASSYSRLAGEETQYF. The CDR3 DNA reads as TGTGCCAGCAGTTACTCGAGGCTAGCGGGGGAAGAGACCCAGTACTTC.

V and J are TRBV6-4 and TRBJ1-6; 7 bases match TRBD1. The CDR3 is made up of 13 amino acids. With V trimmed by 8 bases and J by 7 bases, 5 bases remained unmatched. Germline V gene lookup returns CDR1 MRHNA and CDR2 SNTAGT. This CDR3 is CASSGTVNSPLHF. The CDR3 DNA follows: TGTGCCAGCTCAGGGACAGTAAATTCACCCCTCCACTTT.